The clone carrying this T cell receptor (beta chain) has a single count. Clones were read by immunoSEQ multiplex PCR, and TCRdb kept only the in-frame ones, dropping some. Altogether about 110,000 clones are present, over 75% being singletons, with the ten largest covering 2% to 3%. The sample is drawn from a study of blood T cell repertoires in COVID-19. Germline V gives CDR1 SGHTA, CDR2 FQGNSA. The CDR3 is 17 residues long. The V gene end was trimmed by 4 bases and the J gene end by 4 bases; junction bases not matched to a gene: 9. This receptor was taken from a human donor in a cohort sampled during active COVID-19. Sequencing was done on a sample of peripheral blood. The chain couples TRBV7-2 to TRBJ2-2; the match to TRBD2 covers 10 bases. The CDR3 here is CASSSSGLAIFTGELFF. CDR3 nucleotide sequence: TGTGCCAGCAGCTCCTCGGGACTAGCGATTTTCACCGGGGAGCTGTTTTTT.